The clone carrying this T cell receptor (beta chain) was counted a few times. Its specificity is not known. The data were obtained in a study of blood T cells in healthy people across ages. Overall study findings and caveats: No conclusive comparison of naive versus antigen-experienced cells was possible with unsorted PBMCs. The study found more naive CD4+ cells and higher diversity in long-lived than aged donors. As naive T cell percentage varied, TCR beta diversity correlated strongly with it.

It was with a sample-barcoded 5' primer and a J-beta primer mix that a second PCR of roughly 7 to 12 cycles was run. MiXCR was run by TCRdb on the 5' RACE reads, yielding one entry per CDR3 protein. This sample has 1.5 million to 2 million distinct CDR3 sequences, with around half found just once. Germline-derived CDR1 and CDR2 are LGHNA and YNFKEQ. The length of the CDR3 is 15 residues. The V end was cut by 5 bases, the J end by 5 bases, with 18 bases between. The receptor's source is a woman aged 40 to 49 in good health. What was sequenced was blood. The chain employs TRBV4-2 and TRBJ2-5; perhaps TRBD2 as D (7 bases). CDR3 DNA sequence: TGTGCCAGCAGCGCCAGTAGGGGGGGCGAGGAGACCCAGTACTTC. Translation gives CASSASRGGEETQYF.